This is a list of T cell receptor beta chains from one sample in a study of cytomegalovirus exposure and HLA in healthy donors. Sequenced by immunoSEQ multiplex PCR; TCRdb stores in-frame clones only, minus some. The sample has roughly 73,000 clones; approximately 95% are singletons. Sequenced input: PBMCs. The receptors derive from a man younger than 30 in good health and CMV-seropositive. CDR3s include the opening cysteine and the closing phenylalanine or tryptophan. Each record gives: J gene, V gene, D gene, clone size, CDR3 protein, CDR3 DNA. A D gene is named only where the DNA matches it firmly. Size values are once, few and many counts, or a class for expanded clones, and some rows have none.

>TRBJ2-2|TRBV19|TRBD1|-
CASSPDRVITGELFF
TGTGCCAGTTCGCCGGACAGGGTGATCACCGGGGAGCTGTTTTTT
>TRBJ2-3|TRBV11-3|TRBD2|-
CASSLVGGFTDTQYF
TGTGCCAGCAGCTTAGTCGGGGGGTTCACAGATACGCAGTATTTT
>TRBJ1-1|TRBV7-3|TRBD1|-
CASSLGTGFLTFF
TGTGCCAGCAGCTTAGGGACAGGGTTTTTGACTTTCTTT
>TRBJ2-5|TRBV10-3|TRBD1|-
CAIGDREGETQYF
TGTGCCATCGGGGACAGGGAAGGAGAGACCCAGTACTTC
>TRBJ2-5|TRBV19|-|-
CASGLGVETQYF
TGTGCCAGTGGGCTGGGAGTGGAGACCCAGTACTTC
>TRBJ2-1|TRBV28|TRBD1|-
CASSPDRGFIDEQFF
TGTGCCAGCAGTCCGGACAGGGGTTTCATCGATGAGCAGTTCTTC
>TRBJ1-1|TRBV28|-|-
CASSLYGRLNTEAFF
TGTGCCAGCAGTTTATATGGGAGATTGAACACTGAAGCTTTCTTT
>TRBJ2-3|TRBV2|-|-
CASSGVGSADTQYF
TGTGCCAGCAGCGGGGTGGGGAGTGCAGATACGCAGTATTTT
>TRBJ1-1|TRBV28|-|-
CASSLTAENTEAFF
TGTGCCAGCAGTCTGACAGCCGAGAACACTGAAGCTTTCTTT
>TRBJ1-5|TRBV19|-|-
CAISGGQFNQPQHF
TGTGCCATAAGCGGAGGACAGTTCAATCAGCCCCAGCATTTT
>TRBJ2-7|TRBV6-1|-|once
CASTYATYEQYF
TGTGCCAGCACGTATGCGACCTACGAGCAGTACTTC
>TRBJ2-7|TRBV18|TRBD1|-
CASSPRRTGQYEQYF
TGTGCCAGCTCACCTCGACGGACAGGCCAGTACGAGCAGTACTTC
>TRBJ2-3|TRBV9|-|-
CASSREGAISTDTQYF
TGTGCCAGCAGCCGAGAAGGGGCTATTAGCACAGATACGCAGTATTTT
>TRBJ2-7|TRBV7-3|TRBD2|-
CASSLSAAGGYEQYF
TGTGCCAGCAGCTTAAGTGCAGCGGGAGGTTACGAGCAGTACTTC
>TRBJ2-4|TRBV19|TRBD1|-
CASSMDRGVQKTIQYF
TGTGCCAGTAGTATGGACAGGGGCGTCCAAAAAACCATTCAGTACTTC